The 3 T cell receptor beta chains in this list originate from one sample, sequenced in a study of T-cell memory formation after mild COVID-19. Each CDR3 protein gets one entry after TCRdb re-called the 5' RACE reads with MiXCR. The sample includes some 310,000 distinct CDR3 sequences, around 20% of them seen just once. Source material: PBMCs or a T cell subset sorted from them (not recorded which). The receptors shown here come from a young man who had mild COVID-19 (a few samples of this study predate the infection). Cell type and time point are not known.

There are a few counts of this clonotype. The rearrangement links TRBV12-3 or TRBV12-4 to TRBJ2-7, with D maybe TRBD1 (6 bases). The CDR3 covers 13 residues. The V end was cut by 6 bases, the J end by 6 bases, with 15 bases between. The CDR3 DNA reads TGTGCCAGCAGCTGGGACATCGGCAGCGAGCAGTACTTC. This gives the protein CASSWDIGSEQYF.

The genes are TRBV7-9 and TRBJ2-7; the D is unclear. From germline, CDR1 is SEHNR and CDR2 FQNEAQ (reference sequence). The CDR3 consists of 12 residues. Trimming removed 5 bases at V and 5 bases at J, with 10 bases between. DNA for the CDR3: TGTGCCAGCAGCGCCGACACCCACGAGCAGTACTTC. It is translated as CASSADTHEQYF.

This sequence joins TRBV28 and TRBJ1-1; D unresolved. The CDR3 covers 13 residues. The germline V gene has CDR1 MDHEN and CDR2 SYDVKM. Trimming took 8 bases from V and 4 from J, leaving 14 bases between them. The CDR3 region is CASYPPGSTEAFF. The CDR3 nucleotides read TGTGCCAGCTACCCGCCGGGCAGCACTGAAGCTTTCTTT.